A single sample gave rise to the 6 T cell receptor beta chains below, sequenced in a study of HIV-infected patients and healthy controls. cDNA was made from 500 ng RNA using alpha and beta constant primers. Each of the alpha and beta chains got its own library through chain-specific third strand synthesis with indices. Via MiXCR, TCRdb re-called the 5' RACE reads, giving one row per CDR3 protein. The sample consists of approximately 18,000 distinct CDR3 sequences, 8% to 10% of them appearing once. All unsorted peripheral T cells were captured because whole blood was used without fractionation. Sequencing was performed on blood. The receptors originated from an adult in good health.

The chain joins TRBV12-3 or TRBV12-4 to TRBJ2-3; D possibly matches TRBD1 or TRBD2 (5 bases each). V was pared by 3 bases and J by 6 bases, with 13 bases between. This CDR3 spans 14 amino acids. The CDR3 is CASSLGTQADTQYF. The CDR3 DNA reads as TGTGCCAGCAGTTTGGGGACCCAGGCCGATACGCAGTATTTT.

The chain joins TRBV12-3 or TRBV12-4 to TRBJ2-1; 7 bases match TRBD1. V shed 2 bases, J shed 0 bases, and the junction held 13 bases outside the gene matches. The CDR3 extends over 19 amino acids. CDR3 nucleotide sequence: TGTGCCAGCAGTTTAACCCTCACCGGGACAGCAAACTCCTACAATGAGCAGTTCTTC. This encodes CASSLTLTGTANSYNEQFF.

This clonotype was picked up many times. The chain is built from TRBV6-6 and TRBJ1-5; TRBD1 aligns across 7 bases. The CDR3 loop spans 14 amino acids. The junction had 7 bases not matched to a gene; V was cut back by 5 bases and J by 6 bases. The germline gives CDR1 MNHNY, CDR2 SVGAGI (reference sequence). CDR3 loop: CASSVPTGRQPQHF. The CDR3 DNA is TGTGCCAGCAGTGTACCGACAGGGCGTCAGCCCCAGCATTTT.

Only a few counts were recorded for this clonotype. DNA for the CDR3: TGTGCCAGCAGCTTCGACCGATACTCTGCTGGAAACACCATATATTTT. Its protein is CASSFDRYSAGNTIYF. The rearrangement uses TRBV5-6 and TRBJ1-3; D is uncertain. Germline CDR1 reads SGHDT; CDR2 reads YYEEEE. There are 16 residues in the CDR3. V lost 2 bases to trimming and J lost 2 bases, with 14 bases between them.

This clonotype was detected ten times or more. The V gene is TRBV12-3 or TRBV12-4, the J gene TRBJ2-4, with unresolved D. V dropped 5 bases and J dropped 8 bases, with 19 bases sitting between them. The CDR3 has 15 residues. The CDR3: CASSARYGEKDIQYF. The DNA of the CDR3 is TGTGCCAGCAGTGCACGGTACGGCGAGAAGGACATTCAGTACTTC.

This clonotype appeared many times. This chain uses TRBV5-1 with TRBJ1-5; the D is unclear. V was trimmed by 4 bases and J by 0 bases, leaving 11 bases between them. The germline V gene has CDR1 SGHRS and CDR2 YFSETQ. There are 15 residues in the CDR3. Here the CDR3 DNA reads TGCGCCAGCAGCCCCGGGATGGATAGCAATCAGCCCCAGCATTTT. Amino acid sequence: CASSPGMDSNQPQHF.